These 32 T cell receptor beta chains share one sample of origin, sequenced in a study of blood T cell repertoires in COVID-19. Measured with immunoSEQ multiplex PCR; TCRdb has only the in-frame clones, and not every one. The data hold approximately 300,000 clones, with roughly 86% observed a single time. The sequenced sample was PBMCs or T cells enriched from blood (not recorded which). These receptors were collected from a woman aged 18-35 years who had recovered from COVID-19.

V is TRBV30 and J is TRBJ2-3, with D tentatively TRBD1 (5 bases). Trimming stripped 0 bases from V and 5 bases from J, with 15 bases between. The germline V gene has CDR1 GTSNPN and CDR2 SVGIG (reference sequence). The CDR3 is 15 amino acids. CDR3 in DNA: TGTGCCTGGAGTGTGAATGCCCAGGGTGGAGATACGCAGTATTTT. The encoded protein is CAWSVNAQGGDTQYF.

This sequence joins TRBV2 and TRBJ2-2; D may be TRBD1 (6 bases). CDR3 length equals 18 residues. V lost 8 bases to trimming and J lost 0 bases, with 22 bases between them. Germline values: CDR1 SNHLY, CDR2 FYNNEI. The CDR3 is CASRTAPPKKANTGELFF. CDR3 bases: TGTGCCAGCCGGACAGCTCCCCCTAAAAAGGCGAACACCGGGGAGCTGTTTTTT.

The V call is TRBV19, the J call TRBJ1-1, with 8 positions matching TRBD1. Germline V gene lookup returns CDR1 LNHDA and CDR2 SQIVND (reference sequence). The CDR3 consists of 15 residues. V was clipped by 4 bases and J by 1 base; unmatched bases: 5. The CDR3 coding sequence is TGTGCCAGTAGTAAGACAGGGGAGAGGAACACTGAAGCTTTCTTT. As protein: CASSKTGERNTEAFF.

This sequence joins TRBV30 and TRBJ1-2; D uncertain. V gave up 0 bases and J gave up 1 base, with 6 bases separating them. Per germline, CDR1 GTSNPN and CDR2 SVGIG (reference sequence). CDR3 length: 13 amino acids. CDR3 nucleotides: TGTGCCTGGAGTGTAACGGTTAACTATGGCTACACCTTC. Its protein product is CAWSVTVNYGYTF.

This chain uses TRBV7-2 with TRBJ1-5; 7 bases are shared with TRBD1. The CDR3 totals 15 residues. V was pared by 5 bases and J by 1 base, with 5 bases of the junction left unmatched. Germline values: CDR1 SGHTA, CDR2 FQGNSA. The CDR3 here is CASSASRGSNQPQHF. The DNA of the CDR3 is TGTGCCAGCAGCGCATCCAGGGGGAGCAATCAGCCCCAGCATTTT.

The chain's CDR3 is CASSLEGHNTEAFF. The CDR3 bases are TGTGCCAGCAGCTTAGAGGGGCATAACACTGAAGCTTTCTTT. The chain joins TRBV11-3 to TRBJ1-1, with a tentative D call TRBD1 (5 bases). The V and J ends lost 0 bases and 2 bases respectively, with 7 bases between them. The CDR3 sequence is 14 residues long. Germline assignment: CDR1 SGHNT and CDR2 YENEEA. The full variable domain, rest sourced from reference TRBV11-3 and TRBJ1-1, is EAGVVQSPRYKIIEKKQPVAFWCNPISGHNTLYWYLQNLGQGPELLIRYENEEAVDDSQLPKDRFSAERLKGVDSTLKIQPAELGDSAVYLCASSLEGHNTEAFFGQGTRLTVV.

The gene calls are TRBV4-2 and TRBJ2-5, with 8 bases aligning to TRBD2. This CDR3 has 16 residues. With V trimmed by 0 bases and J by 5 bases, 8 bases remained unmatched. Germline CDR1 reads LGHNA; CDR2 reads YNFKEQ. CDR3 protein: CASSQEGGGTRETQYF. The DNA of the CDR3 is TGTGCCAGCAGCCAAGAAGGTGGGGGGACTAGGGAGACCCAGTACTTC.

V is TRBV30 and J is TRBJ2-5, with a tentative D call TRBD2 (5 bases). The germline V and J ends were trimmed by 0 bases and 11 bases, with 13 bases remaining between them. The germline V gene encodes CDR1 GTSNPN and CDR2 SVGIG (reference sequence). The CDR3 runs to 12 residues. The CDR3 spells CAWSVAGVLQYF. CDR3 nucleotides: TGTGCCTGGAGTGTAGCCGGGGTCCTGCAGTACTTC.

This clone was seen only once. The gene calls are TRBV5-1 and TRBJ2-1; tentatively, D is TRBD2 (5 bases). V shed 4 bases and J shed 0 bases, with 11 bases lying between them. CDR1 is SGHRS, CDR2 YFSETQ, per germline. The CDR3 runs to 15 residues. The CDR3 DNA sequence: TGCGCCAGCAGCCCCGAGGGCTACTCCTACAATGAGCAGTTCTTC. Residues: CASSPEGYSYNEQFF.

The chain links TRBV3-1 (or the pseudogene TRBV3-2) to TRBJ1-1; 8 bases match TRBD1. The germline gives CDR1 LGHDT, CDR2 YNNKEL (reference sequence). The CDR3 is 14 residues long. V lost 6 bases, J lost 1 base, and 4 bases stayed unmatched. The CDR3 DNA reads TGTGCCAGCAGGCGGACAGGGTCGAACACTGAAGCTTTCTTT. It codes for CASRRTGSNTEAFF.

The chain recombines TRBV4-1 with TRBJ1-4; weak D call: TRBD1 (5 bases). Trimming left V 0 bases short and J 12 bases short, with 8 bases between. The CDR3 extends over 12 amino acids. CDR1 and CDR2 from the germline V gene are MGHRA and YSYEKL. The CDR3 region has the DNA TGCGCCAGCAGCCAAGATCAAGGGGAACTGTTTTTT. Translating gives CASSQDQGELFF.

The chain is built from TRBV10-1 and TRBJ2-3, with TRBD1 matching 8 bases. This CDR3 is built from 17 residues. CDR1 is WNHNN, CDR2 SYGVQD, per germline (reference sequence). J gave up 2 bases and V 0 bases, and 7 bases lay outside the gene matches. DNA of the CDR3: TGCGCCAGCAGTGAGTCGATCCAGGGGGCATCCACAGATACGCAGTATTTT. Translation: CASSESIQGASTDTQYF.

This chain links TRBV21-1 with TRBJ1-1; TRBD1 is the table's D call, not checked against the DNA. TRBV21-1 is noted as a pseudogene. The CDR3 extends over 15 amino acids. In DNA, the CDR3 is TGTGCCAGCAGCAAAGGGGGACAGAAGAACACTGAAGCTTTCTTT. This encodes CASSKGGQKNTEAFF.

The V and J genes are TRBV4-1 and TRBJ1-6; D is ambiguous. V was shortened by 0 bases and J by 4 bases, with 10 bases between the two germline ends. The CDR3 is 16 residues long. Looked up from germline, CDR1 is MGHRA and CDR2 is YSYEKL. DNA for the CDR3: TGCGCCAGCAGCCAAGATTTGGAGGAATATAATTCACCCCTCCACTTT. Encoded protein: CASSQDLEEYNSPLHF.

This rearrangement joins TRBV19 to TRBJ2-2; TRBD2 is a possible D gene (6 bases). Looked up from germline, CDR1 is LNHDA and CDR2 is SQIVND (reference sequence). The CDR3 contains 16 residues. Trimming took off 4 bases at V and 1 base at J, with 13 bases between the two ends. CDR3 nucleotides: TGTGCCAGTAGTAGCCTGAGGAGGGGGAACACCGGGGAGCTGTTTTTT. Its translation is CASSSLRRGNTGELFF.

The V and J genes are TRBV7-2 and TRBJ2-1; D may be TRBD1 (6 bases). V was pared by 4 bases and J by 7 bases, with 14 bases between. Looked up from germline, CDR1 is SGHTA and CDR2 is FQGNSA. This CDR3 is built from 14 residues. The CDR3 region is CASSYWTARNEQFF. The DNA for the CDR3 is TGTGCCAGCAGCTATTGGACAGCGAGGAATGAGCAGTTCTTC. Full variable domain (missing parts from reference TRBV7-2 and TRBJ2-1): GAGVSQSPSNKVTEKGKDVELRCDPISGHTALYWYRQSLGQGLEFLIYFQGNSAPDKSGLPSDRFSAERTGGSVSTLTIQRTQQEDSAVYLCASSYWTARNEQFFGPGTRLTVL.

This chain uses TRBV30 with TRBJ2-3, with 11 bases fitting TRBD1. This CDR3 region has 15 residues. Per germline, CDR1 GTSNPN and CDR2 SVGIG (reference sequence). Trimming removed 3 bases from V and 5 bases from J; junction bases left unmatched: 7. This CDR3 reads CAWRYGTGGGDTQYF. Here the CDR3 DNA reads TGTGCCTGGAGGTATGGGACAGGGGGAGGAGATACGCAGTATTTT. Combining the CDR3 with reference TRBV30 and TRBJ2-3 gives the whole variable domain SQTIHQWPATLVQPVGSPLSLECTVEGTSNPNLYWYRQAAGRGLQLLFYSVGIGQISSEVPQNLSASRPQDRQFILSSKKLLLSDSGFYLCAWRYGTGGGDTQYFGPGTRLTVL.

The chain joins TRBV19 to TRBJ1-1; 7 nucleotides match TRBD1. The CDR3 spans 14 residues. Losses at the gene ends were 11 bases for V and 6 bases for J; bases not matched to a gene: 15. Germline V gene data show CDR1 as LNHDA and CDR2 as SQIVND (reference sequence). The chain's CDR3 is CAVRTGANLPEAFF. In DNA, the CDR3 is TGTGCCGTGCGGACAGGCGCTAACCTCCCTGAAGCTTTCTTT.

This clone was seen a handful of times. J is TRBJ2-3 and V is TRBV9; 9 positions match TRBD1. The V gene end was trimmed by 0 bases and the J gene end by 2 bases; junction bases not matched to a gene: 4. CDR3 size: 16 residues. CDR1 and CDR2 (germline): SGDLS, YYNGEE. Here the CDR3 reads CASSVGGQGYTDTQYF. CDR3 in DNA: TGTGCCAGCAGCGTAGGGGGACAGGGATACACAGATACGCAGTATTTT.

The V and J genes are TRBV7-9 and TRBJ1-2, with D maybe TRBD1 (6 bases). Germline V CDR1 and CDR2: SEHNR, FQNEAQ (reference sequence). Deletions cut 1 base from V and 4 bases from J, with 16 bases between. The CDR3 has 16 residues. CDR3 loop: CASSLDYSGDAYGYTF. The CDR3, as DNA: TGTGCCAGCAGCTTAGATTACTCAGGGGACGCCTATGGCTACACCTTC.

This rearrangement joins TRBV11-2 to TRBJ1-2, with a possible D match to TRBD1 (6 bases). Deletions cut 4 bases from V and 0 bases from J, with 12 bases between. This CDR3 has 15 residues. From germline, CDR1 is SGHAT and CDR2 FQNNGV. CDR3 in DNA: TGTGCCAGCAGCTCGACGGACAGAGCTAACTATGGCTACACCTTC. Translating gives CASSSTDRANYGYTF.

CDR3 amino acids: CASSPMSGLGSYNEQFF. CDR3 nucleotide sequence: TGCGCCAGCAGTCCCATGTCCGGACTAGGGTCCTACAATGAGCAGTTCTTC. This chain joins TRBV10-1 and TRBJ2-1, with 7 bases fitting TRBD2. This CDR3 contains 17 residues. Germline V gene lookup returns CDR1 WNHNN and CDR2 SYGVQD (reference sequence). The ends lost 5 bases at V and 1 base at J; junction bases unmatched: 11.

The chain recombines TRBV29-1 with TRBJ2-1; D is unclear. There are 14 residues in the CDR3. V lost 3 bases and J 8 bases, leaving 17 bases between the germline ends. Germline assignment: CDR1 SQVTM and CDR2 ANQGSEA. The CDR3 sequence: CSVDLPGQVDEQFF. The CDR3 DNA follows: TGCAGCGTTGATCTGCCTGGGCAGGTCGATGAGCAGTTCTTC.

This clone was recorded a few times. The CDR3 nucleotides are TGCGCCAGCACCCGGTTCTTGGACACGCATTTCTATGGCTACACCTTC. It yields the protein CASTRFLDTHFYGYTF. This chain connects TRBV4-1 to TRBJ1-2; possibly TRBD1 for D (5 bases). Trimming cost V 7 bases and J 4 bases, with 22 bases left between them. Per germline, CDR1 MGHRA and CDR2 YSYEKL. The CDR3 is 16 residues long.

The chain joins TRBV5-1 to TRBJ1-1; no clear D gene. Germline loops: CDR1 SGHRS, CDR2 YFSETQ. This CDR3 has 15 residues. Trimming took 5 bases from V and 2 from J, leaving 16 bases between them. The CDR3 here is CASRAGWADNTEAFF. For the CDR3, the DNA is TGCGCCAGCAGAGCCGGTTGGGCCGATAACACTGAAGCTTTCTTT.

DNA of the CDR3: TGTGCCAGCAGCTTAGCGTCTAGTCAAGAGACCCAGTACTTC. Its translation is CASSLASSQETQYF. The V and J genes are TRBV7-2 and TRBJ2-5; D is uncertain. The germline CDR1 and CDR2 sequences are SGHTA and FQGNSA. With 0 bases removed from V and 2 bases from J, the gap between germline ends came to 7 bases. The CDR3 sequence is 14 residues long.

The J gene is TRBJ2-5, the V gene TRBV27, with a tentative D call TRBD2 (5 bases). The CDR3 totals 15 residues. The germline V gene encodes CDR1 MNHEY and CDR2 SMNVEV (reference sequence). The ends were cut back, 2 bases at V and 4 bases at J, with 14 bases in the middle. The CDR3 coding sequence is TGTGCCAGCAGTTTAACCGCCCCCGCGGGAGAGACCCAGTACTTC. This encodes CASSLTAPAGETQYF.

The chain is built from TRBV28 and TRBJ2-7; tentative D call: TRBD2 (6 bases). Germline V lookup: CDR1 MDHEN, CDR2 SYDVKM. There are 15 residues in the CDR3. V was pared by 9 bases and J by 2 bases, with 20 bases between. The CDR3 nucleotides read TGTGCCAGTACCTCCTTGGGGAGGCCAACCTACGAGCAGTACTTC. This gives the protein CASTSLGRPTYEQYF.

This clone was found once. V and J are TRBV29-1 and TRBJ2-1; 9 bases are shared with TRBD1. From germline, CDR1 is SQVTM and CDR2 ANQGSEA. The CDR3 runs to 14 residues. V trimming: 7 bases; J trimming: 5 bases; junction bases outside the gene matches: 9. CDR3 DNA: TGCAGCGACTCGGACAGGGGCCAACACAATGAGCAGTTCTTC. The encoded protein is CSDSDRGQHNEQFF.

This chain connects TRBV9 to TRBJ2-7; D perhaps matches TRBD2 (6 bases). Germline values: CDR1 SGDLS, CDR2 YYNGEE. The V end was cut by 1 base, the J end by 7 bases, with 15 bases between. The CDR3 runs to 14 residues. CDR3 sequence (DNA): TGTGCCAGCAGCGTATCCACTAGCTCAGAAGAGCAGTACTTC. Its protein product is CASSVSTSSEEQYF.

The rearrangement uses TRBV5-1 and TRBJ1-1; the D is unclear. The germline V and J ends were trimmed by 0 bases and 0 bases, with 18 bases remaining between them. This CDR3 contains 18 residues. Germline lookup yields CDR1 SGHRS and CDR2 YFSETQ. DNA of the CDR3: TGCGCCAGCAGCTTGGCCGGACCTCAGATCGGGGTGAACACTGAAGCTTTCTTT. It yields the protein CASSLAGPQIGVNTEAFF.

The count of this clone is one. This rearrangement joins TRBV5-1 to TRBJ1-5; D is possibly TRBD1 (6 bases). Germline CDR1 is SGHRS and CDR2 is YFSETQ. V was clipped by 4 bases and J by 2 bases, with 13 bases between them. The CDR3 sequence is 15 residues long. CDR3 sequence reads: CASSPGAGGNQPQHF. The CDR3 DNA reads as TGCGCCAGCAGCCCCGGAGCAGGGGGCAATCAGCCCCAGCATTTT. Together with reference TRBV5-1 and TRBJ1-5, the CDR3 gives the full variable domain: KAGVTQTPRYLIKTRGQQVTLSCSPISGHRSVSWYQQTPGQGLQFLFEYFSETQRNKGNFPGRFSGRQFSNSRSEMNVSTLELGDSALYLCASSPGAGGNQPQHFGDGTRLSIL.